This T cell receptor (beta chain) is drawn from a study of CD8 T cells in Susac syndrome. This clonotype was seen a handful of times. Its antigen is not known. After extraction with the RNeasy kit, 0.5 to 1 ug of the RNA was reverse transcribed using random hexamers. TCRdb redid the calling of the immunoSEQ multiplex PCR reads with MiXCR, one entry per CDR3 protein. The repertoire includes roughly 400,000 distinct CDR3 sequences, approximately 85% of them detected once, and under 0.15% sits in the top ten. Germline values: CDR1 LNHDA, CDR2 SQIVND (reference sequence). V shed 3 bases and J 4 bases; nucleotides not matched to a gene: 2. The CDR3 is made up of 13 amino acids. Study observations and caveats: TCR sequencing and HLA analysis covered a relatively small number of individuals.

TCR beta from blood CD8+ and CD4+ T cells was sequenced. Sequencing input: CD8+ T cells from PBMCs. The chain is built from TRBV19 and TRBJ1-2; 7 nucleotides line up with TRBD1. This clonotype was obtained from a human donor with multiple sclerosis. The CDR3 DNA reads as TGTGCCAGTAGTATGGGGACAGTCTATGGCTACACCTTC. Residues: CASSMGTVYGYTF.